The clone carrying this T cell receptor (beta chain) has only a few counts. What it binds is not known. PCR or immunohistochemistry showed mismatch repair deficiency in every enrolled patient. The TCR-sequenced patients were a few responders to pembrolizumab. The data are from a study of PD-1 blockade in mismatch repair-deficient tumors. Study-wide background: All were previously treated, progressing patients with about 12 mismatch repair-deficient cancer types.

The study's findings and limits: After pembrolizumab, tumor-resident clones rose rapidly, then generally contracted before radiologic responses.

Germline V CDR1 and CDR2: MNHNS, SASEGT. V shed 0 bases and J 2 bases; nucleotides not matched to a gene: 0. This CDR3 comprises 15 residues. Profiled with immunoSEQ multiplex PCR; TCRdb holds only in-frame clones, not every one. Among some 15,000 clones listed, roughly 84% were seen once. This sequence originates from an adult with mismatch repair-deficient cancer. Sequencing used PBMCs, obtained about 15 weeks after starting pembrolizumab. The chain links TRBV6-1 to TRBJ2-7; 11 bases agree with TRBD2. DNA for the CDR3: TGTGCCAGCAGTGAAGCGACTAGCGGGGCCTACGAGCAGTACTTC. Translating gives CASSEATSGAYEQYF.